Listed here is a single TCR beta chain. This clonotype has just a few counts. It has no known antigen specificity. No qualities accompany the bases; no much larger clone lies one base away. This entry comes from a study of identical twins (dated by TCRdb to 2016 to 2018). For the wider study: To test whether fetal clonotypes persist, the study used deep sequencing on TCR alpha and beta repertoires from monozygotic twins, unrelated adults of various ages, and cord blood. Replicate twin experiments were performed at different times using different library preparation protocols to rule out contamination.

The CDR3 spans 14 residues, from the cysteine through the phenylalanine. Only the CDR3 region is kept as DNA, spanning 42 bases read in frame from base 1. Taken from the germline V gene, the CDR1 and CDR2 loops are SGHRS and YFSETQ. Compared with germline, V lacks 4 bases and J lacks 10 bases; bases without a gene match: 8. The library was generated by 5' RACE. Reads for this sample came from an Illumina HiSeq 2000. A universal primer binding site was introduced by template switching, and a unique molecular identifier was present in the final cDNA, enabling accurate counting of TCR cDNA molecules. First-strand cDNA for TCR alpha and beta chains was synthesized from specific primers in the conserved constant-segment region. To control for contamination, every cDNA library carried two barcodes: a SMART-Mk sample barcode plus Illumina barcodes. TruSeq adapter sequences and Illumina sample barcodes were added in two successive PCR steps. TCR alpha and beta cDNA libraries were sequenced on the Illumina HiSeq platform with custom primers. In the paper's pipeline: MiGEC processed the raw reads to extract unique molecular identifiers, while MiXCR was used to determine the CDR3 positions. For each individual, recombination models were inferred using an EM algorithm with the repgenHMM and IGoR tools. Shared clonotypes were analyzed with the tcR package in R, and sharing was normalized by the product of cloneset sizes. To study raw recombination free of thymic and clonal selection effects, out-of-frame nonproductive sequences were analyzed. TCRdb itself trimmed the public reads at Q25 with fastp, ran MiXCR and retained productive beta chains. Each entry merges the rows of one CDR3 protein and shows their most common DNA and genes. The authors' filters were not applied to this entry. This sample holds 1.5 million to 2 million distinct CDR3 sequences; around a third were observed only once. The ten largest clones capture around 0.25% of the sample.

Overall results and qualifications from the work: Because the same donors could not be followed over many years, the conclusions relied on cross-sectional statistical analysis. Abundant cord blood beta clonotypes had fewer insertions, young adult naive repertoires showed a similar but weaker trend, and memory repertoires showed no such trend. Zero-insertion analyses could be partly confounded by invariant T cells such as MAIT and iNKT, though diverse VJ usage argued against such confounding for most clonotypes. Recombination models systematically underestimated out-of-frame TCR alpha sharing in monozygotic twins but agreed with sharing between unrelated individuals. In beta out-of-frame sequences, excess twin sharing was weaker, because having fewer shared sequences lowered the signal-to-noise ratio. Compared with coincidental sharing between unrelated individuals, out-of-frame TCR alpha sequences shared between twins showed an excess of sequences with low generation probability.

Every donor in the study was a healthy Caucasian. The source of this sequence is a newborn girl in good health. Source material: cord blood. The chain is made from TRBV5-1 and TRBJ1-6, with TRBD1 identical over 7 junction bases. The DNA is as follows: TGCGCCAGCAGCACGCAGGGGGGAAGGTCACCCCTCCACTTT. Its protein is CASSTQGGRSPLHF.